Each of the 14 T cell receptor beta chains below was sequenced from the same sample in a study of T cells in Graves' hyperthyroidism and ophthalmopathy. From RNA transcripts, TCR beta CDR3 regions were amplified. First-round RT-PCR with HTBI primers amplified the TCR CDR3 region. A single record per CDR3 protein comes from TCRdb applying MiXCR to the multiplex PCR reads. This table holds more than 300,000 distinct CDR3 sequences, more than 11% found once. The sample comprised blood. The receptor set was obtained from a woman aged 25 to 45 with Graves' hyperthyroidism.

The rearrangement uses TRBV4-3 and TRBJ2-2; possibly TRBD1 or TRBD2 for D (5 bases each). The V gene lost 0 bases and the J gene lost 6 bases, with 14 bases spanning the gap. The germline V gene encodes CDR1 LGHNA and CDR2 YSLEER. This CDR3 has 16 amino acids. The CDR3 region is CASSQDGGNRAGELFF. CDR3 in DNA: TGCGCCAGCAGCCAAGATGGGGGAAATCGGGCCGGGGAGCTGTTTTTT.

This clonotype has a count of ten or more. One end of the junction does not line up with germline, which may come from a read error. The chain has TRBV7-2 and TRBJ2-7; D assignment may be TRBD1 or TRBD2 (5 bases each). Germline V gene lookup returns CDR1 SGHTA and CDR2 FQGNSA. The CDR3 totals 14 residues. Here the CDR3 DNA reads TGTGCCAGCAGCTTAGTTGGGACCTCCAACGAGCAGTACTTC. This gives the protein CASSLVGTSNEQYF. Filled out from reference TRBV7-2 and TRBJ2-7, the complete variable domain reads GAGVSQSPSNKVTEKGKDVELRCDPISGHTALYWYRQSLGQGLEFLIYFQGNSAPDKSGLPSDRFSAERTGGSVSTLTIQRTQQEDSAVYLCASSLVGTSNEQYFGPGTRLTVT.

As regards this clonotype: Just one base apart from a much larger clone, this may be a read error. J is TRBJ2-7 and V is TRBV28, with TRBD2 matching over 13 bases. Per germline, CDR1 MDHEN and CDR2 SYDVKM. The length of the CDR3 is 18 residues. The CDR3 loop is CASNSRTSGSRYSFEQYF. CDR3 nucleotide sequence: TGTGCCAGCAATTCGCGGACTAGCGGGAGCCGATACTCCTTCGAGCAGTACTTC.

In this sample, this clonotype turned up a few times. The chain links TRBV20-1 to TRBJ2-7; D is perhaps TRBD2 (7 bases). The better agreement between TRBJ2-1 and the DNA end casts doubt on the J call. The CDR3 runs 18 residues. Per the germline V gene, CDR1 is DFQATT and CDR2 is SNEGSKA (reference sequence). CDR3 in amino acids: CSAPSIIPGLTGGYEQFF. The CDR3 DNA reads TGCAGTGCCCCCAGCATAATTCCGGGACTAACGGGGGGCTACGAGCAGTTCTTC.

This clonotype has ten or more counts. CDR3 in DNA: TGTGCCAGCAGCGTTGCCATCCTACTAGGCCTTTACAATGAGCAGTTCTTC. Translating it yields CASSVAILLGLYNEQFF. The V call is TRBV5-8, the J call TRBJ2-1; TRBD2 is a possible D gene (5 bases). Trimming took off 4 bases at V and 4 bases at J, with 21 bases between the two ends. Per the germline V gene, CDR1 is SGHTS and CDR2 is YDEGEE. The CDR3 length is 17 residues.

There are many counts of this clonotype. The chain is built from TRBV20-1 and TRBJ1-2; 10 bases are a match to TRBD1. V lost 5 bases, J lost 0 bases, and 12 bases stayed unmatched. Germline V gene lookup returns CDR1 DFQATT and CDR2 SNEGSKA (reference sequence). The CDR3 totals 17 residues. This CDR3 reads CSAAPRDRGHSNYGYTF. The CDR3 DNA reads TGCAGTGCTGCGCCCCGGGACAGGGGACATTCTAACTATGGCTACACCTTC.

This clonotype was seen ten or more times. The V call is TRBV7-9, the J call TRBJ1-1; no firm D call. V gave up 5 bases and J gave up 1 base, with 11 bases separating them. Looked up from germline, CDR1 is SEHNR and CDR2 is FQNEAQ (reference sequence). CDR3 length: 14 residues. CDR3 sequence reads: CASSLTPQNTEAFF. The CDR3 DNA reads as TGTGCCAGCAGCCTGACACCCCAGAACACTGAAGCTTTCTTT.

This clonotype was seen ten or more times. The chain uses TRBV28 and TRBJ2-4; 10 nucleotides agree with TRBD1. CDR1 MDHEN and CDR2 SYDVKM come from the germline V gene. The CDR3 has 15 amino acids. J gave up 6 bases and V 2 bases, and 4 bases lay outside the gene matches. The CDR3 DNA is TGTGCCAGCAGTTTAGGGACAGGGGTAACAAACATTCAGTACTTC. This codes for CASSLGTGVTNIQYF.

This clonotype was counted at least ten times. The genes are TRBV18 and TRBJ1-2, with D possibly matching TRBD1 (6 bases). V lost 1 base and J lost 2, with 11 bases in between. CDR1 is KGHSH and CDR2 is LQKENI in the germline V gene. This CDR3 has 15 residues. The CDR3 sequence: CASSPRDTENYGYTF. The CDR3 nucleotides are TGTGCCAGCTCACCACGGGACACCGAAAACTATGGCTACACCTTC. Supplemented by reference TRBV18 and TRBJ1-2, the full variable domain reads NAGVMQNPRHLVRRRGQEARLRCSPMKGHSHVYWYRQLPEEGLKFMVYLQKENIIDESGMPKERFSAEFPKEGPSILRIQQVVRGDSAAYFCASSPRDTENYGYTFGSGTRLTVV.

This clonotype has at least ten counts. The chain employs TRBV28 and TRBJ1-6, with TRBD1 matching 7 bases. V shed 5 bases and J 9 bases; nucleotides not matched to a gene: 4. This CDR3 spans 13 amino acids. From germline, CDR1 is MDHEN and CDR2 SYDVKM. The CDR3 nucleotides read TGTGCCAGCAGTCTCGACAGGGCTTCACCCCTCCACTTT. Encoded protein: CASSLDRASPLHF.

The chain links TRBV10-2 to TRBJ2-1; TRBD2 matches 9 bases. This CDR3 has 16 residues. V gave up 6 bases and J gave up 8 bases; unmatched junction bases: 14. Germline V gives CDR1 WSHSY, CDR2 SAAADI. CDR3 protein: CASRVRGGRAPDEQFF. CDR3 nucleotides: TGCGCCAGCAGGGTTAGGGGCGGGAGGGCTCCGGATGAGCAGTTCTTC.

J is TRBJ2-7 and V is TRBV5-6, with TRBD1 identical over 11 bases. J gave up 3 bases and V 1 base, and 3 bases lay outside the gene matches. This CDR3 has 15 amino acids. Germline V gene sequence: CDR1 SGHDT, CDR2 YYEEEE. The CDR3 DNA sequence: TGTGCCAGCAGCTTGAGGGGACAGGGGGGCTACGAGCAGTACTTC. It is translated as CASSLRGQGGYEQYF. Filled out from reference TRBV5-6 and TRBJ2-7, the complete variable domain reads DAGVTQSPTHLIKTRGQQVTLRCSPKSGHDTVSWYQQALGQGPQFIFQYYEEEERQRGNFPDRFSGHQFPNYSSELNVNALLLGDSALYLCASSLRGQGGYEQYFGPGTRLTVT.

This clonotype was seen many times. V and J are TRBV11-2 and TRBJ2-7, with D perhaps TRBD1 or TRBD2 (5 bases each). The CDR3 runs to 18 residues. Germline CDR1 and CDR2: SGHAT and FQNNGV. Trimming left V 1 base short and J 0 bases short, with 19 bases between. The CDR3 is CASSLVGGVKGYSYEQYF. CDR3 nucleotide sequence: TGTGCCAGCAGCTTAGTTGGGGGTGTGAAGGGCTACTCCTACGAGCAGTACTTC.

This clonotype was seen a few times. The chain recombines TRBV27 with TRBJ1-2, with D perhaps TRBD1 (6 bases). This CDR3 contains 14 residues. Germline loops: CDR1 MNHEY, CDR2 SMNVEV (reference sequence). V was cut by 5 bases and J by 0 bases, with 10 bases left in between. The CDR3 here is CASSINRANYGYTF. CDR3 nucleotide sequence: TGTGCCAGCAGTATAAACAGGGCTAACTATGGCTACACCTTC.